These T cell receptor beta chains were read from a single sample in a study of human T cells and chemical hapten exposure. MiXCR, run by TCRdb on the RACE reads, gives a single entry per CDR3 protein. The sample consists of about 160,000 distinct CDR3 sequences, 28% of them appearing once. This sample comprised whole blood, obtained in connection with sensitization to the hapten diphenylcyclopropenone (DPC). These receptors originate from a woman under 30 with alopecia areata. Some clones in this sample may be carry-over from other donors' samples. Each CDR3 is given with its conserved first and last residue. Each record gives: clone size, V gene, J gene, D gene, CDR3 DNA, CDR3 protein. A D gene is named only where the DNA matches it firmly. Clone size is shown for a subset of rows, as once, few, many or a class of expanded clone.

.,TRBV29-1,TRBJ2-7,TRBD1,TGCAGCGTTGGGTCTGGGACAGGGTCGCGCGAGCAGTACTTC,CSVGSGTGSREQYF
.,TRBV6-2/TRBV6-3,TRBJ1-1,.,TGTGCCAGCAGCACAACCGGACTTATGAACACTGAAGCTTTCTTT,CASSTTGLMNTEAFF
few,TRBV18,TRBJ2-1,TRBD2,TGTGCCACTTCGGGACTAGCGGGGTATGGTGAGCAGTTCTTC,CATSGLAGYGEQFF
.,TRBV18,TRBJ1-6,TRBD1,TGTGCCAGCTCCCCACGGGACAGGGTCTCACCCCTCCACTTT,CASSPRDRVSPLHF
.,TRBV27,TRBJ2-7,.,TGTGCCAGCAGTTTTGCCCGGGGCTACGAGCAGTACTTC,CASSFARGYEQYF
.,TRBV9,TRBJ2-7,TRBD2,TGTGCCAGCAGCCACACTAGCGAATCCGATGAGCAGTACTTC,CASSHTSESDEQYF
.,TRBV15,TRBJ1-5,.,TGTGCCACCAGCAGAGAAGTTATGAATCAGCCCCAGCATTTT,CATSREVMNQPQHF
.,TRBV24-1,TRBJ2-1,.,TGTGCCACCAGTGATTTGCGACATGGCAATGAGCAGTTCTTC,CATSDLRHGNEQFF
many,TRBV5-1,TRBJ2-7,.,TGCGCCAGCAAACCGGGACTGGCAACCTACGAGCAGTACTTC,CASKPGLATYEQYF
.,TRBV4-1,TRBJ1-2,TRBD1,TGCGCCAGCAATACAGGGGCAACTGCTAACTATGGCTACACCTTC,CASNTGATANYGYTF
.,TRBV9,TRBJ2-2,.,TGTGCCAGCAGCGTAGAGGTGAACACCGGGGAGCTGTTTTTT,CASSVEVNTGELFF
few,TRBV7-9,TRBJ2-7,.,TGTGCCAGCAGCTTAGCGCTAGGAAGCGGCGAGCAGTACTTC,CASSLALGSGEQYF
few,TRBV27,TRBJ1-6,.,TGTGCCAGCAGTTTATCAGATACCTATAATTCACCCCTCCACTTT,CASSLSDTYNSPLHF
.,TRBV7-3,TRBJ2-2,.,TGTGCCAGCTCCAGAGGGGACTTCTCCGAATACCAAAGTACCGGGGAGCTGTTTTTT,CASSRGDFSEYQSTGELFF
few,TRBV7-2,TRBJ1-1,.,TGTGCCAGCAGCTCTCAGCCTGGACTGATGAACACTGAAGCTTTCTTT,CASSSQPGLMNTEAFF
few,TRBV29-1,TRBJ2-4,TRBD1,TGCAGCGTTGAGACAGGGGACGGAGCCAAAAACATTCAGTACTTC,CSVETGDGAKNIQYF